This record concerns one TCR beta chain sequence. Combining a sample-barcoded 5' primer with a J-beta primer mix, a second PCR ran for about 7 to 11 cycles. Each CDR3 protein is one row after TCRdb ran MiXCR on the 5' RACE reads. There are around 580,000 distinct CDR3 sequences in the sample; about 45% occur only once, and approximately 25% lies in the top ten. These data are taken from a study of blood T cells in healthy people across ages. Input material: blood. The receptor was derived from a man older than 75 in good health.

The CDR3 nucleotides read TGTGCCAGCAGCCAAGATGGCCTAGCTACAGAGACCCAGTACTTC. Translating it yields CASSQDGLATETQYF. The V call is TRBV3-1, the J call TRBJ2-5; the D gene is possibly TRBD2 (5 bases). Looked up from germline, CDR1 is LGHDT and CDR2 is YNNKEL (reference sequence). The V end was cut by 0 bases, the J end by 4 bases, with 12 bases between. This CDR3 has 15 amino acids.